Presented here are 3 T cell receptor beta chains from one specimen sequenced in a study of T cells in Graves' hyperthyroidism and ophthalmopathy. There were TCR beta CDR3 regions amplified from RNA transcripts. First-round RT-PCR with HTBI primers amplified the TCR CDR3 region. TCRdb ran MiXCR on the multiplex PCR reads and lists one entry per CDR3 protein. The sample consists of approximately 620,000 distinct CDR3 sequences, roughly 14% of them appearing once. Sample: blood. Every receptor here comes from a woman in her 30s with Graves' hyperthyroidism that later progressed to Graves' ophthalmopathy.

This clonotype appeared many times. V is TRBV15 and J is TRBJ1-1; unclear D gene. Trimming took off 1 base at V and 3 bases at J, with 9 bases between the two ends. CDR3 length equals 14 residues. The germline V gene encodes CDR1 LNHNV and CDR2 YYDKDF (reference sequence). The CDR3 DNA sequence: TGTGCCACCAGCAGAGGTGGGAGGGACACTGAAGCTTTCTTT. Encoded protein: CATSRGGRDTEAFF. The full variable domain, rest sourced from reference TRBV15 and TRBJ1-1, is DAMVIQNPRYQVTQFGKPVTLSCSQTLNHNVMYWYQQKSSQAPKLLFHYYDKDFNNEADTPDNFQSRRPNTSFCFLDIRSPGLGDTAMYLCATSRGGRDTEAFFGQGTRLTVV.

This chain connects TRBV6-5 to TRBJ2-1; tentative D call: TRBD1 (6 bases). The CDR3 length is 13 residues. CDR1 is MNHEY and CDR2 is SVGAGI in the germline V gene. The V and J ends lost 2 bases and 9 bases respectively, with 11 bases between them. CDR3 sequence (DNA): TGTGCCAGCAGTTACGAGGGACAAAGTGAGCAGTTCTTC. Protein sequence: CASSYEGQSEQFF.

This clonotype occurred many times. In DNA form, the CDR3 reads TGTGCCAGCAGTTTAAGGGGAGGAAGCAATCAGCCCCAGCATTTT. The encoded protein is CASSLRGGSNQPQHF. The chain combines TRBV27 with TRBJ1-5; possibly TRBD1 for D (5 bases). The germline CDR1 and CDR2 sequences are MNHEY and SMNVEV (reference sequence). Trimming took 2 bases from V and 1 from J, leaving 9 bases between them. This CDR3 has 15 amino acids.